These T cell receptor beta chains were read from a single sample in a study of blood T cell repertoires in COVID-19. The table came from immunoSEQ multiplex PCR; TCRdb's copy has only in-frame clones and leaves some out. This table holds tens of thousands of clones, about 80% found once. Source material: peripheral blood. These TCRs come from a woman aged 55-70 years with acute or convalescent COVID-19. CDR3s include the opening cysteine and the closing phenylalanine or tryptophan. Fields, in order: clone size, V gene, D gene, J gene, CDR3 protein, CDR3 DNA. A D gene is named only where the DNA matches it firmly. Clone size is shown for a subset of rows, as once, few, many or a class of expanded clone.

>.|TRBV5-5|.|TRBJ1-1
CASISRAGRVTEAFF
TGTGCCAGCATTTCACGTGCAGGGAGGGTCACTGAAGCTTTCTTT
>few|TRBV5-1|.|TRBJ1-1
CASRGFTDREAFF
TGCGCCAGCCGGGGTTTTACCGACAGGGAAGCTTTCTTT
>.|TRBV9|.|TRBJ1-1
CASSVTANTEAFF
TGTGCCAGCAGCGTGACAGCTAACACTGAAGCTTTCTTT
>.|TRBV7-8|TRBD2|TRBJ2-3
CASSWASGTDTQYF
TGTGCCAGCTCCTGGGCTAGCGGAACAGATACGCAGTATTTT
>.|TRBV7-9|.|TRBJ2-7
CASSFAVEQYF
TGTGCCAGCAGCTTTGCGGTCGAGCAGTACTTC
>.|TRBV12-3/TRBV12-4|.|TRBJ2-2
CASSKQGSGELFF
TGTGCCAGCAGTAAACAGGGTTCCGGGGAGCTGTTTTTT
>once|TRBV12-5|.|TRBJ1-1
CASALVRVTEAFF
TGTGCTAGTGCCTTAGTCCGGGTCACTGAAGCTTTCTTT
>.|TRBV5-1|.|TRBJ2-7
CASSLDRDSYEQYF
TGCGCCAGCAGCTTGGACAGGGATTCCTACGAGCAGTACTTC
>.|TRBV4-2|.|TRBJ1-1
CASSQDWYGGTEAFF
TGTGCCAGCAGCCAAGATTGGTACGGCGGAACTGAAGCTTTCTTT
>.|TRBV10-2|TRBD2|TRBJ2-3
CASRLTSGSKDTQYF
TGCGCCAGCAGGTTGACTAGCGGGTCGAAAGATACGCAGTATTTT
>.|TRBV3-1/TRBV3-2|TRBD1|TRBJ1-2
CASSQERVLGTGDDTF
TGTGCCAGCAGCCAAGAGCGCGTCCTCGGGACAGGGGATGACACCTTC
>.|TRBV18|TRBD1|TRBJ2-7
CASSPVDRGNEQYF
TGTGCCAGCTCACCGGTGGACAGGGGAAACGAGCAGTACTTC
>once|TRBV6-6|.|TRBJ2-7
CASRNTIEQYF
TGTGCCAGCCGTAACACAATCGAGCAGTACTTC
>.|TRBV6-1|.|TRBJ2-2
CASSEFPGTIKGELFF
TGTGCCAGCAGTGAATTCCCGGGAACGATTAAGGGGGAGCTGTTTTTT
>few|TRBV7-2|TRBD2|TRBJ2-7
CASSLRGDLYEQYF
TGTGCCAGCAGCTTACGGGGGGATCTCTACGAGCAGTACTTC
>few|TRBV7-4|TRBD1|TRBJ2-7
CASSGGQFHSYEQYF
TGTGCCAGCAGCGGGGGACAGTTCCACTCCTACGAGCAGTACTTC
>.|TRBV19|.|TRBJ1-2
CASSKVRNYGYTF
TGTGCCAGTAGTAAAGTGCGGAACTATGGCTACACCTTC
>.|TRBV18|TRBD2|TRBJ2-1
CASGLSKRAGGPDEQFF
TGTGCCAGCGGTCTCTCGAAAAGGGCGGGAGGGCCGGACGAGCAGTTCTTC
>.|TRBV19|TRBD1|TRBJ2-1
CASSPKGASSYNEQFF
TGTGCCAGTAGCCCCAAGGGGGCGAGCTCCTACAATGAGCAGTTCTTC
>.|TRBV29-1|.|TRBJ2-3
CSVEEFRARTDTQYF
TGCAGCGTTGAAGAGTTCAGGGCTCGGACAGATACGCAGTATTTT
>once|TRBV3-1/TRBV3-2|.|TRBJ1-6
CASSDKDRTYNSPLHF
TGTGCCAGCAGCGATAAAGACAGGACCTATAATTCACCCCTCCACTTT
>.|TRBV12-3/TRBV12-4|.|TRBJ1-5
CASSVGVQPQHF
TGTGCCAGCAGCGTGGGAGTTCAGCCCCAGCATTTT
>.|TRBV24-1|TRBD1|TRBJ2-3
CATSDTGTGESDTQYF
TGTGCCACCAGTGATACCGGGACAGGGGAGTCAGATACGCAGTATTTT
>.|TRBV2|.|TRBJ2-1
CASSEMSEQFF
TGTGCCAGCAGTGAAATGTCGGAGCAGTTCTTC
>.|TRBV12-3/TRBV12-4|.|TRBJ1-5
CASSLYGQPQHF
TGTGCCAGCAGTTTATACGGTCAGCCCCAGCATTTT
>.|TRBV18|TRBD2|TRBJ2-3
CASSPPVAGATDTQYF
TGTGCCAGCTCACCCCCCGTAGCGGGGGCCACAGATACGCAGTATTTT
>.|TRBV11-1|TRBD2|TRBJ2-3
CASSNELAITDTQYF
TGTGCCAGCAGCAACGAACTAGCGATCACAGATACGCAGTATTTT
>.|TRBV7-2|.|TRBJ2-4
CASSLTRDGNIQYF
TGTGCCAGCAGCTTAACCAGGGATGGAAACATTCAGTACTTC
>.|TRBV2|TRBD1|TRBJ2-1
CASRRTGLYNEQFF
TGTGCCAGCAGAAGGACAGGTCTCTACAATGAGCAGTTCTTC
>.|TRBV15|TRBD1|TRBJ1-5
CATSSARDRFYQPQHF
TGTGCCACCAGCAGTGCCCGGGACAGGTTCTACCAGCCCCAGCATTTT
>.|TRBV28|TRBD1|TRBJ1-1
CASSQRQGDTEAFF
TGTGCCAGCAGTCAACGACAGGGCGACACTGAAGCTTTCTTT
>.|TRBV6-5|.|TRBJ1-2
CASRGAGNYGYTF
TGTGCCAGCAGGGGGGCAGGAAACTATGGCTACACCTTC
>once|TRBV19|TRBD1|TRBJ2-5
CASSTGQGSETQYF
TGTGCCAGTAGTACAGGACAGGGTTCGGAGACCCAGTACTTC
>.|TRBV6-1|TRBD2|TRBJ2-1
CASSELPLAGSGFF
TGTGCCAGCAGTGAATTGCCTCTAGCGGGGAGTGGGTTCTTC
>.|TRBV6-1|TRBD1|TRBJ2-3
CASSTGTADTQYF
TGTGCCAGCAGTACAGGGACAGCGGATACGCAGTATTTT
>.|TRBV5-1|TRBD1|TRBJ2-1
CATKTGREQFF
TGCGCCACCAAGACAGGGAGAGAGCAGTTCTTC
>.|TRBV5-1|TRBD1|TRBJ2-7
CASSPGQGLYEQYF
TGCGCCAGCAGCCCCGGACAGGGGTTGTACGAGCAGTACTTC
>.|TRBV6-5|TRBD1|TRBJ1-2
CASSPGQPHEKGYTF
TGTGCCAGCAGCCCGGGACAGCCCCATGAGAAGGGCTACACCTTC
>.|TRBV19|TRBD1|TRBJ1-1
CASSGDRGLHTEAFF
TGTGCCAGTAGTGGAGACAGGGGGTTGCACACTGAAGCTTTCTTT
>.|TRBV27|TRBD1|TRBJ1-1
CASGRGTGPLYAFF
TGTGCCAGCGGTAGAGGGACAGGGCCTCTATATGCTTTCTTT
>.|TRBV9|.|TRBJ2-3
CASSAEVPDTQYF
TGTGCCAGCAGCGCAGAGGTGCCAGATACGCAGTATTTT
>few|TRBV27|.|TRBJ1-2
CASSPTAYYGYTF
TGTGCCAGCAGTCCCACAGCTTACTATGGCTACACCTTC
>.|TRBV9|TRBD1|TRBJ1-3
CASRTGAHSGNTIYF
TGTGCCAGCAGGACAGGGGCTCACTCTGGAAACACCATATATTTT
>once|TRBV19|TRBD2|TRBJ2-3
CASSIGLAGVTDTQYF
TGTGCCAGTAGTATAGGGCTAGCGGGAGTCACAGATACGCAGTATTTT
>.|TRBV11-3|TRBD2|TRBJ2-1
CASSPGGLAGGEQFF
TGTGCCAGCAGCCCAGGGGGACTAGCGGGGGGAGAGCAGTTCTTC
>once|TRBV6-2/TRBV6-3|TRBD2|TRBJ2-7
CASSSLGSGRGEQYF
TGTGCCAGCAGCTCTTTGGGAAGCGGGAGAGGAGAGCAGTACTTC
>.|TRBV28|TRBD1|TRBJ2-7
CASSLGDRYEQYF
TGTGCCAGCAGTTTGGGGGACAGATACGAGCAGTACTTC
>.|TRBV30|TRBD1|TRBJ2-2
CAWSVWQGAYNGELFF
TGTGCCTGGAGTGTCTGGCAGGGGGCTTATAACGGGGAGCTGTTTTTT
>.|TRBV2|.|TRBJ2-7
CASRDIGLQDEQYF
TGTGCCAGCAGAGATATTGGGCTTCAGGACGAGCAGTACTTC
>.|TRBV2|TRBD2|TRBJ2-4
CASSLPSGSGKNIQYF
TGTGCCAGCAGTCTACCTAGCGGGAGCGGCAAAAACATTCAGTACTTC
>.|TRBV27|.|TRBJ2-5
CASRDFRETQYF
TGTGCCAGCCGGGACTTCAGGGAGACCCAGTACTTC